This T cell receptor beta chain was captured in a study of blood T cell repertoires in COVID-19. Study-level information: The origin of the acute and convalescent COVID-19 samples was the United States, Italy and Spain.

The CDR3 loop spans 11 amino acids. V lost 5 bases to trimming and J lost 8 bases, with 10 bases between them. Germline CDR1 is LGHDT and CDR2 is YNNKEL (reference sequence). Participants were placed into cohorts based on the clinical history they reported. Methods used by the authors: From reference gene primer amplification, estimates of nucleated cell counts were derived. The table came from immunoSEQ multiplex PCR; TCRdb's copy has only in-frame clones and leaves some out. The V and J calls and clone size were taken over from that table, and D and trimming were inferred from the DNA. The sample holds about 200,000 clones, more than 70% seen once.

V gene TRBV3-1 (or the pseudogene TRBV3-2) combines with J gene TRBJ2-7; TRBD1 is a possible D gene (6 bases). The clonotype comes from a man aged 40-49 years with acute COVID-19. The sequenced sample was PBMCs or T cells enriched from blood (not recorded which). The CDR3 protein is CASSTGFQQYF. CDR3 in DNA: TGTGCCAGCAGCACAGGGTTCCAGCAGTACTTC.